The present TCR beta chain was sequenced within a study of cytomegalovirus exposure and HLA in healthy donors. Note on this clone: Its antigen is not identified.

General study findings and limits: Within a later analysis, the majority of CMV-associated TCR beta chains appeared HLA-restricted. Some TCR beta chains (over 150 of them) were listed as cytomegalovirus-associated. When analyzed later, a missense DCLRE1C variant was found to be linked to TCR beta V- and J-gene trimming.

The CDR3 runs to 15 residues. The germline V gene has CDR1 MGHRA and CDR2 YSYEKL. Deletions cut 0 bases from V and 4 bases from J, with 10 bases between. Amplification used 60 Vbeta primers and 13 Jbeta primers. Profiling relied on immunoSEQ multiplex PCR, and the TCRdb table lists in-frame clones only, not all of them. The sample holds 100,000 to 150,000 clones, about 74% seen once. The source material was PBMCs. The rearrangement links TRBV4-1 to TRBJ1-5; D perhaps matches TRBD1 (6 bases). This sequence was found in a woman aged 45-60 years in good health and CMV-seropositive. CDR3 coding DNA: TGCGCCAGCAGCCAAGATGGACAGAGAAATCAGCCCCAGCATTTT. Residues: CASSQDGQRNQPQHF.